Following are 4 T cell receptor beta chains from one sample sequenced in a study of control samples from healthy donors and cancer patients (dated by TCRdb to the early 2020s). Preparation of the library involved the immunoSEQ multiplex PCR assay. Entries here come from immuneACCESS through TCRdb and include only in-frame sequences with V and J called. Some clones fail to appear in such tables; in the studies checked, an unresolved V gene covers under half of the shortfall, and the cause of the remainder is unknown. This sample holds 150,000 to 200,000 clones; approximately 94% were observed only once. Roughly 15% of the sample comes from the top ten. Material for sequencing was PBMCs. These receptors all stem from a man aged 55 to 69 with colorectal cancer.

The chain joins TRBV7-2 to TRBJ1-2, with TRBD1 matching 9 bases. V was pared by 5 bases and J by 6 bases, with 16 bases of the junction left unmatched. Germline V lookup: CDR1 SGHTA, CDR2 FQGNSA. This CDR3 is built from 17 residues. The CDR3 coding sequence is TGTGCCAGCAGCCAATTAGAATCCCCGGGGACAGGGAATGGCTACACCTTC. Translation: CASSQLESPGTGNGYTF.

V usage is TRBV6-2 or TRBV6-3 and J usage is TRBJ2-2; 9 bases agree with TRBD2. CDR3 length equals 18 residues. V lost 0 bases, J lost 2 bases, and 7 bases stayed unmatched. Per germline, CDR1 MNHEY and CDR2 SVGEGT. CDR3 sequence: CASSYSKAGGSNTGELFF. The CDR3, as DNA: TGTGCCAGCAGTTACTCGAAGGCGGGGGGGTCAAACACCGGGGAGCTGTTTTTT.

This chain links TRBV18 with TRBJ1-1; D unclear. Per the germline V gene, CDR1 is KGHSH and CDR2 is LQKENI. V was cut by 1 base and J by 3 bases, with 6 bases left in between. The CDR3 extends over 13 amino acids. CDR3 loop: CASSPLGDTEAFF. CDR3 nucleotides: TGTGCCAGCTCACCACTCGGGGACACTGAAGCTTTCTTT.

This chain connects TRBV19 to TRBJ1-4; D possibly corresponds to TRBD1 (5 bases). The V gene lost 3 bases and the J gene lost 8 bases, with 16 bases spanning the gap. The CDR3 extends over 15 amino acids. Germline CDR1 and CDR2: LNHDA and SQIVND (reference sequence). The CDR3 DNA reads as TGTGCCAGTAGTATCGGGCAGGGCGAGAGGGAAAAACTGTTTTTT. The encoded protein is CASSIGQGEREKLFF.